The following is a TCR beta chain sequence with its context. The data are from a study of immune cell composition in non-small cell lung cancer. J lost 2 bases, V lost 3 bases, and 18 bases had no gene match. Germline assignment: CDR1 ENHRY and CDR2 SYGVKD. The CDR3 is 20 residues long. The protocol was immunoSEQ multiplex PCR, while the TCRdb copy is restricted to in-frame clones and leaves out a portion. Among fewer than 6,000 clones, around 78% were seen once, and the ten largest hold around 6.7%. Sequencing was carried out using lung tumor tissue. This TCR was sampled from a human donor with non-small cell lung cancer. This rearrangement joins TRBV10-3 to TRBJ2-1; 8 bases agree with TRBD2. CDR3 sequence: CAISDPRSSRRGGTYNEQFF. Written as DNA, the CDR3 is TGTGCCATCAGTGATCCCCGTTCGAGCAGACGGGGGGGGACCTACAATGAGCAGTTCTTC.